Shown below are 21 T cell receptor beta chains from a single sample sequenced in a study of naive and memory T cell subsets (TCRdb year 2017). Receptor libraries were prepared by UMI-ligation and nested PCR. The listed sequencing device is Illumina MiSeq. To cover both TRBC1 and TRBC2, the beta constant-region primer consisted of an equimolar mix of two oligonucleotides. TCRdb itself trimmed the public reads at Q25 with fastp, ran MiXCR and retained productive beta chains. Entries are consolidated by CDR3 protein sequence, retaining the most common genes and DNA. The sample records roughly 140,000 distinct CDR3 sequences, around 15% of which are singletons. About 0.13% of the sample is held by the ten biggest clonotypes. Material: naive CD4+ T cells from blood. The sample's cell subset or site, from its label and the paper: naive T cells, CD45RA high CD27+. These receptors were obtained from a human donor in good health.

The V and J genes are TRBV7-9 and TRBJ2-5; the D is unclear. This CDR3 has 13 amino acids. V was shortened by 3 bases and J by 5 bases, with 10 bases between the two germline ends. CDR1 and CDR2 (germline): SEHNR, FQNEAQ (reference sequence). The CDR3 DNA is TGTGCCAGCAGCTTGACGAGAGTCGAGACCCAGTACTTC. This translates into CASSLTRVETQYF.

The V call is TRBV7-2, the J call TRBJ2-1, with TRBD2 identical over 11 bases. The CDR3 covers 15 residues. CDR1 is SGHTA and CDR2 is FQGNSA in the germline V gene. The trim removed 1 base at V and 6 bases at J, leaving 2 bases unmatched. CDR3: CASSLGTSGLNEQFF. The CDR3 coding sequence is TGTGCCAGCAGCTTAGGGACTAGCGGGCTCAATGAGCAGTTCTTC.

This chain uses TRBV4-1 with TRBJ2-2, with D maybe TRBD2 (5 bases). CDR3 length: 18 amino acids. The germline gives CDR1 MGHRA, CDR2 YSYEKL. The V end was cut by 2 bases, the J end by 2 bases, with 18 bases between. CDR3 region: CASSQPWTRAGNTGELFF. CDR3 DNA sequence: TGCGCCAGCAGCCAACCATGGACGCGGGCGGGTAACACCGGGGAGCTGTTTTTT.

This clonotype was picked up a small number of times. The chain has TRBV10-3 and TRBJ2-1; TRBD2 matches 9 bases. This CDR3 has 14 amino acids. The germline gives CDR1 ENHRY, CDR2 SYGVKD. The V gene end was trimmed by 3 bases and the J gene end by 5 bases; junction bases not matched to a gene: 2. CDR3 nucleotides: TGTGCCATCAGTGAAGCGGGAGGAAACAATGAGCAGTTCTTC. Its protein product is CAISEAGGNNEQFF.

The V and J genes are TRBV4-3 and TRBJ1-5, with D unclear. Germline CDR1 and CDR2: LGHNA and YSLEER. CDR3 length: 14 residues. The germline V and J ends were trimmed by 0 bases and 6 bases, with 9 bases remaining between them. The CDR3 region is CASSQEEGTQPQHF. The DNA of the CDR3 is TGCGCCAGCAGCCAAGAGGAGGGCACTCAGCCCCAGCATTTT.

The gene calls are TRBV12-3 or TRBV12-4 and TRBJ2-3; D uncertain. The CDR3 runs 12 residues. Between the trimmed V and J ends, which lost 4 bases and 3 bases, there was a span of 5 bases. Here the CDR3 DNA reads TGTGCCAGCAGTTGTCGTACAGATACGCAGTATTTT. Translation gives CASSCRTDTQYF.

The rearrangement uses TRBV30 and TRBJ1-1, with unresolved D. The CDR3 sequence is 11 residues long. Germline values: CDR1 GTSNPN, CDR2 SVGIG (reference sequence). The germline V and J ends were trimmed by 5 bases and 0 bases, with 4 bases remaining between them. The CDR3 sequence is CAWRLNTEAFF. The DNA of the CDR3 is TGTGCCTGGCGGTTGAACACTGAAGCTTTCTTT.

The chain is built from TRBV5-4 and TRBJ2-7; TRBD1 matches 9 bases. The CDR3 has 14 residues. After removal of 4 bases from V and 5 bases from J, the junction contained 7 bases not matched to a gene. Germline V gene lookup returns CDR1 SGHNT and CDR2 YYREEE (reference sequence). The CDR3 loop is CASSRGQGRDEQYF. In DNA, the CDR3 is TGTGCCAGCAGCCGTGGACAGGGGAGGGACGAGCAGTACTTC.

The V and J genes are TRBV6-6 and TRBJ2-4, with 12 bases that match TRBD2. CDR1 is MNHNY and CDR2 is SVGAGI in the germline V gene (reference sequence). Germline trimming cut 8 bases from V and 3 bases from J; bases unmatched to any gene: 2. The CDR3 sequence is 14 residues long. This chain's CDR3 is CASATSGGKNIQYF. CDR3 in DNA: TGTGCCAGCGCGACTAGCGGGGGCAAAAACATTCAGTACTTC.

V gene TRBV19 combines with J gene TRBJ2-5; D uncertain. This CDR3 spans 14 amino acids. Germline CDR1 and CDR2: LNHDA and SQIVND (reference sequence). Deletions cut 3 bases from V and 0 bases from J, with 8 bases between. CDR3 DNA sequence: TGTGCCAGTAGTATGGGCAGGTACCAAGAGACCCAGTACTTC. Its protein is CASSMGRYQETQYF.

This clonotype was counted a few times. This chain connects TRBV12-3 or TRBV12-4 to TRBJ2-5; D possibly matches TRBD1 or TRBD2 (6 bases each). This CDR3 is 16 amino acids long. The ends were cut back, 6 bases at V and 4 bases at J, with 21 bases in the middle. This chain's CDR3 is CASRKGGGIARETQYF. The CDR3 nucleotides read TGTGCCAGCAGGAAGGGGGGCGGGATCGCCCGAGAGACCCAGTACTTC.

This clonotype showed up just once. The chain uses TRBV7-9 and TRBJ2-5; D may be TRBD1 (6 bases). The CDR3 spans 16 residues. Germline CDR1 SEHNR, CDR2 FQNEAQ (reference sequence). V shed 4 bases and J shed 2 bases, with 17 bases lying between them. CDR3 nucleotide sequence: TGTGCCAGCAGCTCCTTCAGGGGACCCATACAAGAGACCCAGTACTTC. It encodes CASSSFRGPIQETQYF. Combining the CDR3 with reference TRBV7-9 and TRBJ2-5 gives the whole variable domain DTGVSQNPRHKITKRGQNVTFRCDPISEHNRLYWYRQTLGQGPEFLTYFQNEAQLEKSRLLSDRFSAERPKGSFSTLEIQRTEQGDSAMYLCASSSFRGPIQETQYFGPGTRLLVL.

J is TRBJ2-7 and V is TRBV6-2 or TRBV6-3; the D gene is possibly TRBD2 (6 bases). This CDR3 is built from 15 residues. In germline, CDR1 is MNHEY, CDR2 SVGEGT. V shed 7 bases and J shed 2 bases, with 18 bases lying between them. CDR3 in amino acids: CASTSVRRGPYEQYF. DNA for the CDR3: TGTGCCAGCACCTCCGTGCGGCGGGGACCCTACGAGCAGTACTTC.

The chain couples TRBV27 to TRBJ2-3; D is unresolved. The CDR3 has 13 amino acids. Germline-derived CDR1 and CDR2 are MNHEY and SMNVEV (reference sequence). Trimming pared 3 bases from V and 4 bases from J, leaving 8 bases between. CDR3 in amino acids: CASSLGVSDTQYF. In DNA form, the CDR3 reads TGTGCCAGCAGTTTGGGCGTCTCAGATACGCAGTATTTT.

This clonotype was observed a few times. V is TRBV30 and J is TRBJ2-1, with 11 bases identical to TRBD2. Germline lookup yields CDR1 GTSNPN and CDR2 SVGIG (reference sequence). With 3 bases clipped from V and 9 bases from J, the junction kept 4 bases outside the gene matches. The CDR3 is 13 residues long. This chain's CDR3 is CAWRTTSGGEQFF. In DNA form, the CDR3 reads TGTGCCTGGAGGACCACTAGCGGGGGTGAGCAGTTCTTC.

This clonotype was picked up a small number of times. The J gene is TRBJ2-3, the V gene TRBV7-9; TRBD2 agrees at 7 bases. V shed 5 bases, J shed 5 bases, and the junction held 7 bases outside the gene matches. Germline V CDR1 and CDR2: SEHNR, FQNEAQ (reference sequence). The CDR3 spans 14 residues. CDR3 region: CASSPKTGGDTQYF. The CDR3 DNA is TGTGCCAGCAGCCCCAAAACGGGAGGAGATACGCAGTATTTT.

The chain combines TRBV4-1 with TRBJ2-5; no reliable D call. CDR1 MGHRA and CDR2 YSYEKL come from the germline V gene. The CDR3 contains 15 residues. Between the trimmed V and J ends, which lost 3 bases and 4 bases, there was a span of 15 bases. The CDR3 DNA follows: TGCGCCAGCAGCCAGGCTTTCGCCTCCAGAGAGACCCAGTACTTC. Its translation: CASSQAFASRETQYF.

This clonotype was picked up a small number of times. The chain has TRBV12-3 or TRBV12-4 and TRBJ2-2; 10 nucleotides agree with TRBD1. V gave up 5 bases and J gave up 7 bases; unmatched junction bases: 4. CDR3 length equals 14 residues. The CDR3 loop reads CASSTRTGGGELFF. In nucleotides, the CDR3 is TGTGCCAGCAGTACCAGGACAGGGGGCGGGGAGCTGTTTTTT.

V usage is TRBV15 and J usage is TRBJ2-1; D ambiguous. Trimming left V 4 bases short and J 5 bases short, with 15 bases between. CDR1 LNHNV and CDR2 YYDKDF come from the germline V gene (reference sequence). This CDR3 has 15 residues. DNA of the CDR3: TGTGCCACCAGCACCGGAACCCGGTCAGACAATGAGCAGTTCTTC. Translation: CATSTGTRSDNEQFF.

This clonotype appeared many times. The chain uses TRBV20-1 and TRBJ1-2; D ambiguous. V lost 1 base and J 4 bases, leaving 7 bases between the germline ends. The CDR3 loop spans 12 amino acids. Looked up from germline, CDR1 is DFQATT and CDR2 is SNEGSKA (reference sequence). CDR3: CSARVQAYGYTF. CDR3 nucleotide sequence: TGCAGTGCTAGAGTGCAGGCCTATGGCTACACCTTC.

The CDR3 here is CASSTGQTPNEQFF. The CDR3 nucleotides read TGTGCCAGCAGCACGGGACAGACGCCCAATGAGCAGTTCTTC. This chain links TRBV7-3 with TRBJ2-1; 7 nucleotides agree with TRBD1. The CDR3 loop spans 14 amino acids. Germline V gene data show CDR1 as SGHTA and CDR2 as FQGTGA. After removal of 5 bases from V and 6 bases from J, the junction contained 7 bases not matched to a gene.